This TCR beta chain was sequenced during a study of T cells in Graves' hyperthyroidism and ophthalmopathy. CDR1 is DFQATT and CDR2 is SNEGSKA in the germline V gene (reference sequence). Losses at the gene ends were 3 bases for V and 2 bases for J; bases not matched to a gene: 16. This CDR3 region has 17 residues. It was RNA transcripts that yielded the amplified TCR beta CDR3 regions. Initially, a first-round RT-PCR of the TCR CDR3 employed the HTBI primer set. TCRdb re-called the multiplex PCR reads through MiXCR, storing one row per CDR3 protein. The data contain fewer than 350,000 distinct CDR3 sequences, 13% to 15% of them seen just once; the ten biggest clones take up under 35%. In the case of this clonotype: Its specificity is unknown. The CDR3 carries no conserved terminal phenylalanine or tryptophan, so it likely arises from a read error.

Points from the study as a whole: Through a model of 13 V-J features, ophthalmopathy was separated from stable hyperthyroidism. Most thyroid clonotypes expanded above 0.001 were also detected in blood.

The receptor's source is a woman in her forties or fifties with Graves' hyperthyroidism that later progressed to Graves' ophthalmopathy. The sequencing input was blood. The rearrangement joins TRBV20-1 to TRBJ2-7; TRBD2 matches at 7 bases. CDR3 sequence: CSASGDAGVPAPYEQYL. In DNA form, the CDR3 reads TGCAGTGCTAGCGGGGACGCGGGAGTACCGGCCCCCTACGAGCAGTACTTA.